One sample yielded the 32 T cell receptor beta chains listed below, sequenced in a study of blood T cell repertoires in COVID-19. Generated by immunoSEQ multiplex PCR, the TCRdb table keeps only in-frame clones and is missing some. In the table there are a few hundred thousand clones, around 82% of which are singletons. Sequencing used PBMCs or T cells enriched from blood (not recorded which). Source of these receptors: a man aged 50 or older who had recovered from COVID-19.

The chain is built from TRBV19 and TRBJ2-1; D remains unclear. Per the germline V gene, CDR1 is LNHDA and CDR2 is SQIVND (reference sequence). CDR3 length: 14 amino acids. V shed 7 bases and J shed 2 bases, with 12 bases lying between them. The CDR3: CASKVQTTYNEQFF. CDR3 in DNA: TGTGCCAGTAAGGTGCAGACAACCTACAATGAGCAGTTCTTC.

This sequence joins TRBV10-2 and TRBJ2-1; TRBD2 matches 8 bases. The CDR3 is 15 amino acids. Per the germline V gene, CDR1 is WSHSY and CDR2 is SAAADI. V lost 7 bases to trimming and J lost 6 bases; unmatched junction nucleotides: 11. The DNA for the CDR3 is TGCGCCAGCAACGCCCCCAGCGGGGGTCCCAATGAGCAGTTCTTC. This translates into CASNAPSGGPNEQFF.

The chain carries TRBV3-1 (or the pseudogene TRBV3-2) and TRBJ1-1, with 9 bases aligning to TRBD1. The CDR3 spans 14 residues. The junction had 4 bases not matched to a gene; V was cut back by 0 bases and J by 8 bases. Germline CDR1 and CDR2: LGHDT and YNNKEL (reference sequence). The CDR3 loop is CASSQDGTGREAFF. The CDR3 DNA follows: TGTGCCAGCAGCCAAGATGGGACAGGGAGAGAAGCTTTCTTT.

The CDR3 DNA sequence: TGCGCCAGCAGCCAAGATAGCGGTATTTTGTCTGGAAACACCATATATTTT. Protein product: CASSQDSGILSGNTIYF. J is TRBJ1-3 and V is TRBV4-1; D not resolved. CDR1 and CDR2 from the germline V gene are MGHRA and YSYEKL. With 0 bases removed from V and 1 base from J, the gap between germline ends came to 13 bases. The length of the CDR3 is 17 residues.

The chain has TRBV18 and TRBJ2-5; a possible D gene is TRBD1 (6 bases). This CDR3 spans 15 amino acids. The germline CDR1 and CDR2 sequences are KGHSH and LQKENI. The V end was cut by 0 bases, the J end by 4 bases, with 12 bases between. The CDR3 protein is CASSPPAQGRETQYF. The CDR3 DNA follows: TGTGCCAGCTCACCACCAGCCCAGGGGAGAGAGACCCAGTACTTC.

This clone was counted once. The genes are TRBV6-5 and TRBJ1-5; D gene uncertain. V was cut by 10 bases and J by 0 bases, with 10 bases left in between. This CDR3 has 13 residues. CDR1 is MNHEY, CDR2 SVGAGI, per germline. The CDR3, as DNA: TGTGCCACCCACAAGAATAGCAATCAGCCCCAGCATTTT. This translates into CATHKNSNQPQHF.

This rearrangement joins TRBV9 to TRBJ1-2; the D gene is possibly TRBD1 (6 bases). Germline V gives CDR1 SGDLS, CDR2 YYNGEE. This CDR3 is 14 amino acids long. V dropped 5 bases and J dropped 7 bases, with 18 bases sitting between them. In DNA form, the CDR3 reads TGTGCCAGCAGTGTGGAGGCGGGGGCTTTTGGCTACACCTTC. The encoded protein is CASSVEAGAFGYTF.

This clone occurred a few times. The rearrangement uses TRBV6-5 and TRBJ2-2; TRBD2 matches at 9 bases. Germline V gene data show CDR1 as MNHEY and CDR2 as SVGAGI. This CDR3 is built from 15 residues. The trim removed 7 bases at V and 6 bases at J, leaving 9 bases unmatched. The CDR3 sequence is CASIQAGGKAGELFF. CDR3 DNA: TGTGCCAGCATCCAAGCGGGGGGCAAGGCCGGGGAGCTGTTTTTT.

The rearrangement joins TRBV7-3 to TRBJ1-3; the D is unclear. Trimming pared 3 bases from V and 4 bases from J, leaving 7 bases between. Germline assignment: CDR1 SGHTA and CDR2 FQGTGA. This CDR3 region has 13 residues. This chain's CDR3 is CASSFAEGNTIYF. The CDR3, as DNA: TGTGCCAGCAGCTTCGCGGAGGGAAACACCATATATTTT.

The chain employs TRBV5-1 and TRBJ2-4; D call uncertain. CDR1 and CDR2 (germline): SGHRS, YFSETQ. This CDR3 contains 12 residues. Trimming removed 1 base at V and 8 bases at J, with 7 bases between. The CDR3 nucleotides read TGCGCCAGCAGCTTGCCTAGTTACATTCAGTACTTC. The encoded protein is CASSLPSYIQYF. Full variable domain (missing parts from reference TRBV5-1 and TRBJ2-4): KAGVTQTPRYLIKTRGQQVTLSCSPISGHRSVSWYQQTPGQGLQFLFEYFSETQRNKGNFPGRFSGRQFSNSRSEMNVSTLELGDSALYLCASSLPSYIQYFGAGTRLSVL.

The J gene is TRBJ1-2, the V gene TRBV6-5; D unresolved. CDR1 and CDR2 (germline): MNHEY, SVGAGI. This CDR3 has 14 amino acids. V lost 0 bases and J lost 5, with 10 bases in between. CDR3 in DNA: TGTGCCAGCAGTTACTCTGGTCAGAAATATGGCTACACCTTC. Translated, it gives CASSYSGQKYGYTF.

This chain connects TRBV2 to TRBJ1-4, with 7 bases identical to TRBD1. The ends lost 10 bases at V and 4 bases at J; junction bases unmatched: 3. CDR1 SNHLY and CDR2 FYNNEI come from the germline V gene. This CDR3 is 12 amino acids long. The CDR3 loop reads CATQGNNEKLFF. DNA of the CDR3: TGTGCCACACAGGGGAATAATGAAAAACTGTTTTTT.

The rearrangement joins TRBV10-3 to TRBJ1-2, with 7 bases fitting TRBD1. Trimming cost V 10 bases and J 1 base; bases outside gene matches: 18. The CDR3 has 17 residues. Germline CDR1 reads ENHRY; CDR2 reads SYGVKD. CDR3 protein: CATFGQVRSLINYGYTF. CDR3 bases: TGTGCCACCTTTGGACAGGTTCGTAGCCTTATTAACTATGGCTACACCTTC.

The rearrangement uses TRBV9 and TRBJ1-3; D unclear. This CDR3 has 15 amino acids. CDR1 and CDR2 from the germline V gene are SGDLS and YYNGEE. V shed 3 bases and J shed 4 bases, with 14 bases lying between them. CDR3 residues: CASSALIAGGNTIYF. The CDR3 DNA sequence: TGTGCCAGCAGCGCCCTAATTGCGGGGGGAAACACCATATATTTT.

The CDR3: CASSQERAGGQPQHF. Written as DNA, the CDR3 is TGCGCCAGCAGCCAAGAGCGGGCAGGAGGGCAGCCCCAGCATTTT. The chain employs TRBV4-3 and TRBJ1-5; D gene uncertain. V gave up 0 bases and J gave up 7 bases, with 13 bases separating them. The CDR3 runs to 15 residues. The germline CDR1 and CDR2 sequences are LGHNA and YSLEER.

This clone occurred once. The identical CDR3 is also encoded by other nucleotide sequences in the sample. The rearrangement joins TRBV3-1 (or the pseudogene TRBV3-2) to TRBJ2-7, with D unresolved. The germline V gene encodes CDR1 LGHDT and CDR2 YNNKEL (reference sequence). Deletions cut 0 bases from V and 6 bases from J, with 9 bases between. The CDR3 is 13 residues long. The CDR3 coding sequence is TGTGCCAGCAGCCAAGATCTGTTGAGCGAGCAGTACTTC. Translated, it gives CASSQDLLSEQYF.

V is TRBV11-2 and J is TRBJ2-1; TRBD2 matches at 10 bases. The length of the CDR3 is 14 residues. V trimming: 6 bases; J trimming: 7 bases; junction bases outside the gene matches: 6. Germline V CDR1 and CDR2: SGHAT, FQNNGV. In DNA form, the CDR3 reads TGTGCCAGCAGGTCTAGCGGGAGTATGAATGAGCAGTTCTTC. Its translation: CASRSSGSMNEQFF.

The CDR3: CASSPRTGVQYGYTF. Written as DNA, the CDR3 is TGTGCCAGCAGCCCGAGGACAGGGGTTCAGTATGGCTACACCTTC. This rearrangement joins TRBV7-2 to TRBJ1-2; 9 bases match TRBD1. The CDR3 has 15 amino acids. Trimming removed 5 bases from V and 5 bases from J; junction bases left unmatched: 9. Germline values: CDR1 SGHTA, CDR2 FQGNSA.

This clone was detected only a few times. The V call is TRBV5-1, the J call TRBJ2-7; maybe TRBD2 (6 bases). The CDR3 consists of 18 residues. Germline V gene data show CDR1 as SGHRS and CDR2 as YFSETQ. Trimming pared 0 bases from V and 4 bases from J, leaving 23 bases between. CDR3 nucleotide sequence: TGCGCCAGCAGCTTGGGTTCTCCACCACTCCGGGAGTTATACGAGCAGTACTTC. Encoded protein: CASSLGSPPLRELYEQYF.

This clone was picked up one time. This rearrangement joins TRBV19 to TRBJ1-5; D gene unclear. This CDR3 comprises 15 residues. Germline V gives CDR1 LNHDA, CDR2 SQIVND (reference sequence). The V end lost 4 bases, the J end lost 0 bases, and 10 bases lay between the germline ends. CDR3 sequence: CASSTIHYSNQPQHF. The CDR3 DNA reads TGTGCCAGTAGTACGATACACTATAGCAATCAGCCCCAGCATTTT.

J is TRBJ1-2 and V is TRBV5-4, with a possible D match to TRBD1 (6 bases). Germline-derived CDR1 and CDR2 are SGHNT and YYREEE (reference sequence). V was cut by 1 base and J by 4 bases, with 8 bases left in between. There are 13 residues in the CDR3. The CDR3, as DNA: TGTGCCAGCAGCTTGATAGGGGGCTATGGCTACACCTTC. It yields the protein CASSLIGGYGYTF.

This sequence joins TRBV29-1 and TRBJ2-2; 10 bases are a match to TRBD1. After removal of 7 bases from V and 6 bases from J, the junction contained 5 bases not matched to a gene. CDR1 SQVTM and CDR2 ANQGSEA come from the germline V gene. This CDR3 region has 13 residues. Written as DNA, the CDR3 is TGCAGCGGTACCGGGACAGGGGCCGGGGAGCTGTTTTTT. It translates to CSGTGTGAGELFF.

The chain joins TRBV12-5 to TRBJ2-7; the match to TRBD1 covers 7 bases. The CDR3 length is 14 residues. V lost 6 bases, J lost 6 bases, and 11 bases stayed unmatched. CDR1 is LGHNT and CDR2 is FRNRAP in the germline V gene. For the CDR3, the DNA is TGTGCTAGTGGCCCCGGGACAGCGAGGGGCGAGCAGTACTTC. Protein sequence: CASGPGTARGEQYF.

The chain uses TRBV27 and TRBJ1-1; D is possibly TRBD1 (5 bases). Germline V gene lookup returns CDR1 MNHEY and CDR2 SMNVEV (reference sequence). CDR3 length: 16 residues. V was pared by 0 bases and J by 3 bases, with 14 bases between. The CDR3 loop reads CASSLSTTAGDTEAFF. CDR3 nucleotide sequence: TGTGCCAGCAGTTTATCGACGACAGCTGGGGACACTGAAGCTTTCTTT.

This clone appeared a single time. The chain links TRBV11-2 to TRBJ1-3, with a weak D call TRBD1 (6 bases). This CDR3 region has 17 residues. Germline V gene sequence: CDR1 SGHAT, CDR2 FQNNGV. Trimming left V 2 bases short and J 0 bases short, with 14 bases between. CDR3 region: CASSLRQATHSGNTIYF. CDR3 DNA: TGTGCCAGCAGCTTAAGACAGGCTACACACTCTGGAAACACCATATATTTT.

This clone was recorded a few times. The chain employs TRBV4-1 and TRBJ1-2, with 9 bases identical to TRBD1. Germline V CDR1 and CDR2: MGHRA, YSYEKL. The CDR3 totals 14 residues. V dropped 4 bases and J dropped 5; count of bases not matched to a gene: 5. The CDR3 nucleotides read TGCGCCAGCAGCCCGGGACAGGGATGGTATGGCTACACCTTC. As protein: CASSPGQGWYGYTF.

The chain is built from TRBV7-2 and TRBJ2-1, with 7 bases matching TRBD2. The V gene's germline CDR1 is SGHTA and CDR2 FQGNSA. The CDR3 sequence is 17 residues long. J gave up 4 bases and V 1 base, and 10 bases lay outside the gene matches. Here the CDR3 DNA reads TGTGCCAGCAGCTTAGTTGTGGGGGAGGGCCCGTACAATGAGCAGTTCTTC. This sequence encodes CASSLVVGEGPYNEQFF.

The rearrangement links TRBV6-5 to TRBJ1-2; D is uncertain. This CDR3 has 11 residues. Germline lookup yields CDR1 MNHEY and CDR2 SVGAGI. Trimming stripped 8 bases from V and 1 base from J, with 5 bases between. This chain's CDR3 is CASLGNYGYTF. CDR3 DNA: TGTGCCAGCCTCGGTAACTATGGCTACACCTTC.

The gene calls are TRBV5-6 and TRBJ1-1; 10 nucleotides align to TRBD1. V lost 3 bases and J lost 6; bases outside the gene matches: 11. The CDR3 has 16 amino acids. Germline CDR1 reads SGHDT; CDR2 reads YYEEEE. The CDR3 bases are TGTGCCAGCAGCTCGGGACAGGGGTTCGCGGCGCCTGAAGCTTTCTTT. Translation gives CASSSGQGFAAPEAFF.

The chain combines TRBV28 with TRBJ2-7; 8 nucleotides align to TRBD1. The CDR3 totals 14 residues. The V gene's germline CDR1 is MDHEN and CDR2 SYDVKM. V shed 2 bases, J shed 7 bases, and the junction held 7 bases outside the gene matches. The CDR3 here is CASSLPQGAGEQYF. The CDR3 bases are TGTGCCAGCAGTTTACCCCAGGGGGCAGGTGAGCAGTACTTC.

In its sample, this clone is medium-sized. The chain couples TRBV10-3 to TRBJ2-7; 10 bases fit TRBD1. From germline, CDR1 is ENHRY and CDR2 SYGVKD. This CDR3 is built from 16 residues. V lost 10 bases, J lost 3 bases, and 15 bases stayed unmatched. The CDR3 region is CATTARGQGVFYEQYF. The CDR3 nucleotides read TGTGCCACGACCGCCCGTGGACAGGGGGTCTTCTACGAGCAGTACTTC.

The rearrangement uses TRBV12-3 or TRBV12-4 and TRBJ1-2, with a tentative D call TRBD1 (5 bases). The V end was cut by 1 base, the J end by 3 bases, with 6 bases between. The CDR3 spans 13 residues. The CDR3 bases are TGTGCCAGCAGTTTAGGGGGGGACTATGGCTACACCTTC. Translated, it gives CASSLGGDYGYTF.